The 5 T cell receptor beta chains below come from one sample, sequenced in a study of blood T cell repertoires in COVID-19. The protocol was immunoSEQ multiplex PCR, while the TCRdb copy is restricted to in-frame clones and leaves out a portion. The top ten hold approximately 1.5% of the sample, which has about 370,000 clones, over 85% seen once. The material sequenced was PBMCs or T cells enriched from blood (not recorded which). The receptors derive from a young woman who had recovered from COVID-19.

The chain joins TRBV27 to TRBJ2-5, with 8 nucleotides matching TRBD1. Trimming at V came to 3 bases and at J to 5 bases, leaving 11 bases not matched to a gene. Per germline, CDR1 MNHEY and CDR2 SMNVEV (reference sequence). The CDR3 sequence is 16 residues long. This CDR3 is CASSLLRRTGLETQYF. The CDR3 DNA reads TGTGCCAGCAGTTTGTTACGCCGGACAGGGTTGGAGACCCAGTACTTC.

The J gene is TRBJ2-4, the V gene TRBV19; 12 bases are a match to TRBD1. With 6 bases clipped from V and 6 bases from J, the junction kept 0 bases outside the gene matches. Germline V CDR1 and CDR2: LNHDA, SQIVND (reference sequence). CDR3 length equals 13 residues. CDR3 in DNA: TGTGCCAGTAGGGGACAGGGGGCAAACATTCAGTACTTC. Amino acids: CASRGQGANIQYF.

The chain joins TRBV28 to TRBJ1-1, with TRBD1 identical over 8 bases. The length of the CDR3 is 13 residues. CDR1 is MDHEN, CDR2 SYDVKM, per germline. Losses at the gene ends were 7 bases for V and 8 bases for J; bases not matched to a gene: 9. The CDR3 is CASMGQATLEAFF. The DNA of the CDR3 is TGTGCCAGCATGGGACAGGCAACTTTGGAAGCTTTCTTT.

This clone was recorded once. The CDR3 region is CASSTQGKKAPRDEKLFF. The CDR3 nucleotides read TGTGCCAGCAGCACACAGGGGAAGAAGGCCCCTAGGGATGAAAAACTGTTTTTT. The V gene is TRBV5-6, the J gene TRBJ1-4; 7 bases line up with TRBD1. Germline-derived CDR1 and CDR2 are SGHDT and YYEEEE. Germline trimming cut 4 bases from V and 6 bases from J; bases unmatched to any gene: 18. The CDR3 contains 18 residues.

The CDR3: CASRERGARSGELFF. CDR3 DNA sequence: TGTGCCAGCAGGGAGCGGGGTGCTCGTTCCGGGGAGCTGTTTTTT. V usage is TRBV3-1 (or the pseudogene TRBV3-2) and J usage is TRBJ2-2; 7 bases are a match to TRBD2. Germline V CDR1 and CDR2: LGHDT, YNNKEL (reference sequence). The V segment lost 6 bases and the J segment 6 bases; nucleotides outside the gene matches: 10. The CDR3 spans 15 residues.